What follows are 13 T cell receptor beta chains derived from one specimen sequenced in a study of cytomegalovirus exposure and HLA in healthy donors. The PCR ran on 60 Vbeta and 13 Jbeta primers. Using immunoSEQ multiplex PCR, the repertoire was profiled, and TCRdb retains in-frame clones only, with some absent. Counted here are 120,000 to 150,000 clones, approximately 73% occurring once; the ten biggest clones make up 1.5% to 2%. Material for sequencing was PBMCs. The receptors derive from a woman younger than 35 in good health and CMV-seronegative.

As regards this clone: The junction does not match germline at one end; this may be a read error. The chain has TRBV27 and TRBJ1-1; D unresolved. Germline lookup yields CDR1 MNHEY and CDR2 SMNVEV (reference sequence). The CDR3 spans 13 residues. CDR3 DNA: TGTACCAGCAGTTTGTACGGAGCCACTGAAGCTTTCTTT. It translates to CTSSLYGATEAFF.

The CDR3 DNA sequence: TGTGCCATCAGTGAAGGAGCGGCTAGCACAGATACGCAGTATTTT. The encoded protein is CAISEGAASTDTQYF. V and J are TRBV10-3 and TRBJ2-3, with TRBD2 as a possible D gene (5 bases). There are 15 residues in the CDR3. CDR1 ENHRY and CDR2 SYGVKD come from the germline V gene. V shed 3 bases and J shed 0 bases, with 10 bases lying between them.

The V call is TRBV2, the J call TRBJ2-5, with 7 bases matching TRBD2. The CDR3 covers 14 residues. Germline V gene sequence: CDR1 SNHLY, CDR2 FYNNEI. V shed 1 base, J shed 7 bases, and the junction held 6 bases outside the gene matches. The CDR3 nucleotides read TGTGCCAGCAGTGAAGGAGCCAGGGAGGGGACCCAGTACTTC. This codes for CASSEGAREGTQYF.

V usage is TRBV7-2 and J usage is TRBJ2-6, with 11 bases identical to TRBD2. The ends lost 2 bases at V and 0 bases at J; junction bases unmatched: 0. Germline lookup yields CDR1 SGHTA and CDR2 FQGNSA. The CDR3 is made up of 17 amino acids. CDR3 sequence reads: CASSLLAGGSGANVLTF. The CDR3 nucleotides are TGTGCCAGCAGCTTACTAGCGGGGGGCTCTGGGGCCAACGTCCTGACTTTC.

This clone was counted between two and nine times. The rearrangement uses TRBV9 and TRBJ2-2; 8 bases are a match to TRBD2. Germline CDR1 reads SGDLS; CDR2 reads YYNGEE. The V segment lost 6 bases and the J segment 4 bases; nucleotides outside the gene matches: 8. The CDR3 runs 15 residues. In DNA form, the CDR3 reads TGTGCCAGCACCTCGGGGGGGGCCCCCACCGGGGAGCTGTTTTTT. Its protein product is CASTSGGAPTGELFF.

This rearrangement joins TRBV4-3 to TRBJ1-2; D unclear. The CDR3 loop spans 14 amino acids. Trimming pared 1 base from V and 8 bases from J, leaving 14 bases between. Germline CDR1 and CDR2: LGHNA and YSLEER. In DNA form, the CDR3 reads TGCGCCAGCAGCCAAGTACCGCGGGCTTACGGCTACACCTTC. It translates to CASSQVPRAYGYTF.

This clone was observed a handful of times. V and J are TRBV29-1 and TRBJ1-5; D possibly corresponds to TRBD1 (6 bases). Between the trimmed V and J ends, which lost 6 bases and 5 bases, there was a span of 11 bases. The CDR3 extends over 12 amino acids. CDR1 is SQVTM and CDR2 is ANQGSEA in the germline V gene. DNA of the CDR3: TGCAGCGTCTGGGACACGGATCAGCCCCAGCATTTT. It codes for CSVWDTDQPQHF.

The rearrangement joins TRBV2 to TRBJ1-5; 7 bases agree with TRBD1. The J segment lost 3 bases and the V segment lost 6 bases, leaving 5 bases of the junction unmatched. Germline V gene data show CDR1 as SNHLY and CDR2 as FYNNEI. The CDR3 has 14 amino acids. The DNA for the CDR3 is TGTGCCAGCAGGGGGGGACAGTCCAATCAGCCCCAGCATTTT. It yields the protein CASRGGQSNQPQHF.

This clone was found once. The V call is TRBV28, the J call TRBJ1-2; no clear D. Germline CDR1 reads MDHEN; CDR2 reads SYDVKM. V was pared by 5 bases and J by 5 bases, with 15 bases between. The CDR3 sequence is 14 residues long. Written as DNA, the CDR3 is TGTGCCAGCAGTACTACCTTAGGCGGTTATGGCTACACCTTC. Its translation: CASSTTLGGYGYTF.

The chain uses TRBV7-9 and TRBJ2-1; weak D call: TRBD2 (6 bases). V lost 2 bases to trimming and J lost 2 bases, with 10 bases between them. CDR3 length: 15 residues. Germline CDR1 and CDR2: SEHNR and FQNEAQ (reference sequence). The CDR3 DNA is TGTGCCAGCAGCTTACGGGGGTCGGCCTACAATGAGCAGTTCTTC. Translation gives CASSLRGSAYNEQFF.

The V call is TRBV7-2, the J call TRBJ1-2; D is uncertain. Between the trimmed V and J ends, which lost 5 bases and 8 bases, there was a span of 9 bases. This CDR3 contains 11 residues. Germline V lookup: CDR1 SGHTA, CDR2 FQGNSA. CDR3: CASSRTLGYTF. CDR3 in DNA: TGTGCCAGCAGCCGGACTCTGGGCTACACCTTC.

The chain is built from TRBV7-2 and TRBJ2-5, with unresolved D. The V gene lost 6 bases and the J gene lost 0 bases, with 11 bases spanning the gap. The CDR3 covers 14 residues. The germline gives CDR1 SGHTA, CDR2 FQGNSA. In nucleotides, the CDR3 is TGTGCCAGCAGTTACAGTGGGTACCAAGAGACCCAGTACTTC. This sequence encodes CASSYSGYQETQYF.

In this sample, this clone turned up once. The J gene is TRBJ2-2, the V gene TRBV2; no definite D call. The V end lost 4 bases, the J end lost 1 base, and 7 bases lay between the germline ends. Per germline, CDR1 SNHLY and CDR2 FYNNEI. The CDR3 is made up of 14 amino acids. The CDR3 reads CASSGAVNTGELFF. CDR3 DNA sequence: TGTGCCAGCAGTGGTGCGGTGAACACCGGGGAGCTGTTTTTT.